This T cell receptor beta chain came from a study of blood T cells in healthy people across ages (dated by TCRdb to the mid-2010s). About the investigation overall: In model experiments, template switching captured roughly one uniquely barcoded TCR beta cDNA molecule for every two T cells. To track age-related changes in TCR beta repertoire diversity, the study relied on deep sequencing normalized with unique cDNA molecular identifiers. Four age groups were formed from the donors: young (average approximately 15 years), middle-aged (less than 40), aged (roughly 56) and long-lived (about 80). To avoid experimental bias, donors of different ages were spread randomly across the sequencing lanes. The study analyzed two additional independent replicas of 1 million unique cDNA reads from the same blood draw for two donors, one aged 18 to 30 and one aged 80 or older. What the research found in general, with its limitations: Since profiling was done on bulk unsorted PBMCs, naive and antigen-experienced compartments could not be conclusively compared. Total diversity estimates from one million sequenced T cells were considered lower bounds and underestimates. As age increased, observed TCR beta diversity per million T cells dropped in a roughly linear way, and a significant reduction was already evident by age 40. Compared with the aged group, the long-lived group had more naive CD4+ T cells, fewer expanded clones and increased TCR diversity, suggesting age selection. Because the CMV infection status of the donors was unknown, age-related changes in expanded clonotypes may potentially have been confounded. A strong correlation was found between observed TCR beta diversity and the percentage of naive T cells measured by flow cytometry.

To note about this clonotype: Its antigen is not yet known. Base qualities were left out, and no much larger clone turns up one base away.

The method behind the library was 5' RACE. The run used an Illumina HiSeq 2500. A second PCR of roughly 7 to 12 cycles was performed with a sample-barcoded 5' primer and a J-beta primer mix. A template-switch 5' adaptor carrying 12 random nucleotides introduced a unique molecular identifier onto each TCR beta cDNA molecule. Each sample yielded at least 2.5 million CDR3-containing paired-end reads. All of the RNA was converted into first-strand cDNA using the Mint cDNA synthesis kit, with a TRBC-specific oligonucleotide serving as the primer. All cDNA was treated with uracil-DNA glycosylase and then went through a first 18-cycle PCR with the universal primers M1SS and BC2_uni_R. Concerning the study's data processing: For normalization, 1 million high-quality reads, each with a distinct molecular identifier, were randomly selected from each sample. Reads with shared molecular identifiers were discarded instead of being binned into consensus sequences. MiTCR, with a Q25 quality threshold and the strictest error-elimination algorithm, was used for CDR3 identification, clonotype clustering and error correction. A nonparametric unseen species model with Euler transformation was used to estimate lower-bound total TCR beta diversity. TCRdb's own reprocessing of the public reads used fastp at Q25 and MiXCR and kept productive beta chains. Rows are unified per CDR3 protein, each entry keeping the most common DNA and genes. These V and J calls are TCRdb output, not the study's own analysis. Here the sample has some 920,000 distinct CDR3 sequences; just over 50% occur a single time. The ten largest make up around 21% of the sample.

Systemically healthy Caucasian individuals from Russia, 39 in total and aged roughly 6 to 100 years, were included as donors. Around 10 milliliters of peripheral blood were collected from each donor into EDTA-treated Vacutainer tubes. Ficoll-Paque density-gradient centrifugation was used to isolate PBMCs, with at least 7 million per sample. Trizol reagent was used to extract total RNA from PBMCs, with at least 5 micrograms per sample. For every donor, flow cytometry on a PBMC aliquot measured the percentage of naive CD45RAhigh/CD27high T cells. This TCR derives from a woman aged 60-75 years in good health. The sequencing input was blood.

CDR3 reads: CASSLLGTGGPEDYGYTF. The nucleotide sequence reads as follows: TGTGCCAGCAGTTTATTGGGGACAGGGGGCCCAGAGGACTATGGCTACACCTTC. The V and J genes are TRBV27 and TRBJ1-2, and TRBD1 matches 12 of the central bases. The germline V gene encodes CDR1 MNHEY and CDR2 SMNVEV (reference sequence). Its CDR3 holds 18 amino acids, cysteine through phenylalanine. The retained sequence is limited to the CDR3, 54 bases, with the frame set at the first base. For this chain, trimming is 1 base at the V end and 3 bases at the J end, and the number of junction bases without a gene match is 9.